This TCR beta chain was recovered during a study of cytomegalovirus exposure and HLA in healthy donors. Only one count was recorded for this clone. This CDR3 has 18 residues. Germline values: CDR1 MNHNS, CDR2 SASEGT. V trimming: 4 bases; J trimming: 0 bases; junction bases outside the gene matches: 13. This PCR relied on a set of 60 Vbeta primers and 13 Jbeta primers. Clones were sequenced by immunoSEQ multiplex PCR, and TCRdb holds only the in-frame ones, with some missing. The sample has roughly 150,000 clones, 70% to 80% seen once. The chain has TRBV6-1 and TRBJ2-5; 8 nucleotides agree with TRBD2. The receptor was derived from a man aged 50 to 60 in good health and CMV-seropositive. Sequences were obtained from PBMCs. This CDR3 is CASSGGATAGAYQETQYF. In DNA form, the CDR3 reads TGTGCCAGCAGTGGAGGAGCTACAGCGGGGGCGTACCAAGAGACCCAGTACTTC.